A single sample gave rise to the 17 T cell receptor beta chains below, sequenced in a study of blood T cell repertoires in COVID-19. Clones were sequenced by immunoSEQ multiplex PCR, and TCRdb holds only the in-frame ones, with some missing. This sample yields 60,000 to 80,000 clones, of which about 91% are seen a single time; 5.5% to 7% belongs to the top ten. The sequenced sample consisted of peripheral blood. Receptors originate from a woman aged 65 to 85 with acute or convalescent COVID-19.

The chain combines TRBV30 with TRBJ1-6, with D perhaps matching TRBD1 (6 bases). V lost 3 bases to trimming and J lost 14 bases, with 20 bases between them. Germline assignment: CDR1 GTSNPN and CDR2 SVGIG (reference sequence). The CDR3 contains 14 residues. The CDR3 protein is CAWRWDTAGVALHF. CDR3 in DNA: TGTGCCTGGAGATGGGACACGGCCGGGGTAGCCCTCCACTTT.

CDR3 sequence: CSVSGGRNYGYTF. The CDR3 coding sequence is TGCAGCGTTTCAGGGGGCCGTAACTATGGCTACACCTTC. This sequence joins TRBV29-1 and TRBJ1-2; 8 nucleotides agree with TRBD1. The CDR3 spans 13 residues. The germline gives CDR1 SQVTM, CDR2 ANQGSEA. Trimming removed 5 bases from V and 1 base from J; junction bases left unmatched: 3.

The rearrangement links TRBV7-2 to TRBJ1-2; 8 bases fit TRBD1. The CDR3 is 14 residues long. CDR1 is SGHTA, CDR2 FQGNSA, per germline. Trimming cost V 0 bases and J 3 bases; bases outside gene matches: 0. CDR3 nucleotides: TGTGCCAGCAGCTTAGCACAGGGGGACTATGGCTACACCTTC. Translation: CASSLAQGDYGYTF.

This clone has just one count. V usage is TRBV7-3 and J usage is TRBJ2-3, with 9 nucleotides matching TRBD2. This CDR3 comprises 15 residues. V trimming: 7 bases; J trimming: 3 bases; junction bases outside the gene matches: 8. Germline-derived CDR1 and CDR2 are SGHTA and FQGTGA. CDR3 in DNA: TGTGCCAGCACCCGCAGGGGACTAGCAACAGATACGCAGTATTTT. It codes for CASTRRGLATDTQYF.

V and J are TRBV28 and TRBJ1-2; D unresolved. Germline V gives CDR1 MDHEN, CDR2 SYDVKM. This CDR3 has 12 residues. V was cut by 3 bases and J by 7 bases, with 9 bases left in between. The DNA of the CDR3 is TGTGCCAGCAGTTTCGGACTAAGTGGCTACACCTTC. Translated: CASSFGLSGYTF.

The CDR3 DNA follows: TGTGCCAGCAGCTCTGAGGGGCGGGGTGCCTACAATGAGCAGTTCTTC. This sequence encodes CASSSEGRGAYNEQFF. This chain uses TRBV7-2 with TRBJ2-1, with a tentative D call TRBD2 (6 bases). V lost 4 bases, J lost 2 bases, and 15 bases lay in between. CDR3 length: 16 amino acids. Germline V gene data show CDR1 as SGHTA and CDR2 as FQGNSA.

CDR3 sequence (DNA): TGTGCCATCCGGGAGCTAGCGGGAGCGAAAAACACCGGGGAGCTGTTTTTT. Its protein is CAIRELAGAKNTGELFF. The genes are TRBV7-9 and TRBJ2-2; 10 nucleotides align to TRBD2. Trimming cost V 10 bases and J 2 bases; bases outside gene matches: 13. Per the germline V gene, CDR1 is SEHNR and CDR2 is FQNEAQ (reference sequence). The CDR3 contains 17 residues.

The chain has TRBV19 and TRBJ1-1, with 7 bases identical to TRBD1. The germline V gene encodes CDR1 LNHDA and CDR2 SQIVND (reference sequence). This CDR3 is 12 amino acids long. Trimming at V came to 5 bases and at J to 7 bases, leaving 4 bases not matched to a gene. CDR3 sequence reads: CASSFRGIEAFF. CDR3 DNA sequence: TGTGCCAGTAGTTTCAGGGGGATTGAAGCTTTCTTT. Based on the CDR3 plus reference TRBV19 and TRBJ1-1, the full variable domain is DGGITQSPKYLFRKEGQNVTLSCEQNLNHDAMYWYRQDPGQGLRLIYYSQIVNDFQKGDIAEGYSVSREKKESFPLTVTSAQKNPTAFYLCASSFRGIEAFFGQGTRLTVV.

The chain employs TRBV6-6 and TRBJ1-1; TRBD1 matches at 8 bases. Germline assignment: CDR1 MNHNY and CDR2 SVGAGI (reference sequence). CDR3 size: 13 residues. The J segment lost 4 bases and the V segment lost 5 bases, leaving 3 bases of the junction unmatched. CDR3 nucleotide sequence: TGTGCCAGCAGTCGGACAGGGCCCACTGAAGCTTTCTTT. It translates to CASSRTGPTEAFF.

Comments on this clone: In the same sample, other DNA sequences code for this CDR3. This chain links TRBV19 with TRBJ1-1, with TRBD1 matching over 7 bases. The length of the CDR3 is 16 residues. The J segment lost 0 bases and the V segment lost 5 bases, leaving 9 bases of the junction unmatched. Germline V gene data show CDR1 as LNHDA and CDR2 as SQIVND (reference sequence). The CDR3 loop reads CASSPGQPLMNTEAFF. The CDR3 coding sequence is TGTGCCAGTAGTCCGGGACAGCCATTAATGAACACTGAAGCTTTCTTT.

V is TRBV7-2 and J is TRBJ2-1; no clear D. From germline, CDR1 is SGHTA and CDR2 FQGNSA. V was pared by 10 bases and J by 4 bases, with 14 bases between. The CDR3 totals 13 residues. The CDR3: CATETLLYNEQFF. The CDR3, as DNA: TGTGCCACCGAGACACTTTTGTACAATGAGCAGTTCTTC.

The chain is built from TRBV30 and TRBJ2-1; D is possibly TRBD1 (6 bases). Trimming left V 0 bases short and J 9 bases short, with 6 bases between. From germline, CDR1 is GTSNPN and CDR2 SVGIG (reference sequence). This CDR3 is built from 11 residues. The CDR3 reads CAWSVQGEQFF. CDR3 DNA: TGTGCCTGGAGTGTACAGGGTGAGCAGTTCTTC.

V usage is TRBV29-1 and J usage is TRBJ2-3; 11 nucleotides match TRBD1. The CDR3 contains 13 residues. V gave up 4 bases and J gave up 7 bases; unmatched junction bases: 4. Germline V CDR1 and CDR2: SQVTM, ANQGSEA. CDR3 loop: CSVGTGGTYTQYF. The CDR3 region has the DNA TGCAGCGTTGGGACAGGGGGCACGTATACGCAGTATTTT.

V and J are TRBV7-3 and TRBJ2-1; possible D gene TRBD2, 5 bases. CDR1 and CDR2 (germline): SGHTA, FQGTGA. V lost 4 bases and J lost 10, with 11 bases in between. The CDR3 loop spans 12 amino acids. CDR3 sequence (DNA): TGTGCCAGCAGCTCATCGACGGGGGAGCAGTTCTTC. This encodes CASSSSTGEQFF.

This clone was observed a single time. V usage is TRBV5-4 and J usage is TRBJ1-2, with 9 bases aligning to TRBD1. V trimming: 4 bases; J trimming: 3 bases; junction bases outside the gene matches: 7. CDR1 is SGHNT, CDR2 YYREEE, per germline (reference sequence). CDR3 length equals 15 residues. This CDR3 is CASSTEQGAYYGYTF. The CDR3 DNA reads as TGTGCCAGCAGCACGGAACAGGGGGCCTACTATGGCTACACCTTC.

The CDR3 DNA reads TGTGCCTGGAGTGTGGGCCGGGACACTAATTCACCCCTCCACTTT. Its protein product is CAWSVGRDTNSPLHF. The chain combines TRBV30 with TRBJ1-6, with D possibly being TRBD1 (6 bases). This CDR3 has 15 residues. The V and J ends lost 0 bases and 6 bases respectively, with 12 bases between them. Germline CDR1 reads GTSNPN; CDR2 reads SVGIG (reference sequence).

This clone occurred a few times. This chain joins TRBV6-5 and TRBJ2-4; a possible D gene is TRBD2 (7 bases). This CDR3 has 16 residues. Germline CDR1 MNHEY, CDR2 SVGAGI. The V gene lost 0 bases and the J gene lost 5 bases, with 14 bases spanning the gap. The CDR3 DNA follows: TGTGCCAGCAGTTACTCGACGGGGGCGGGGGAAAACATTCAGTACTTC. This gives the protein CASSYSTGAGENIQYF.